The rows below give T cell receptor beta chains drawn from one sample of a study of blood T cell repertoires in COVID-19. TCRdb's table, derived via immunoSEQ multiplex PCR, lists solely in-frame clones and lacks some. The sample contains fewer than 250,000 clones, 65% to 90% of which appear only once. Specimen: PBMCs or T cells enriched from blood (not recorded which). The receptors were sampled from a woman in her forties or fifties with acute COVID-19. Each CDR3 is given with its conserved first and last residue. A D gene is named only where the DNA matches it firmly. Clone size is shown for a subset of rows, as once, few, many or a class of expanded clone.

D	J	V	size	DNA	CDR3
-	TRBJ1-2	TRBV29-1	-	TGCAGCGCATCCCAGGGCAGTGAGGGCTACACCTTC	CSASQGSEGYTF
TRBD1	TRBJ1-2	TRBV30	few	TGTGCCTGGAGCGCCACTGGACAGGGGGCCAATGGCTACACCTTC	CAWSATGQGANGYTF
-	TRBJ2-5	TRBV14	-	TGTGCCAGCAGCCGACAGGACCAAGAGACCCAGTACTTC	CASSRQDQETQYF
TRBD2	TRBJ2-3	TRBV18	-	TGTGCCAGCTCACCGGGGACTAGCGACGATACGCAGTATTTT	CASSPGTSDDTQYF
-	TRBJ1-4	TRBV2	-	TGTGCCAGCAGTAGCTTCCAATCCCCTAATGAAAAACTGTTTTTT	CASSSFQSPNEKLFF
-	TRBJ1-2	TRBV4-1	-	TGCGCCAGCAGCCAAGCATCAATCAGTGGCTACACCTTC	CASSQASISGYTF
-	TRBJ1-6	TRBV19	once	TGTGCCAGTAGCCGGACTATCATCGATTCACCCCTCCACTTT	CASSRTIIDSPLHF
TRBD1	TRBJ2-5	TRBV5-6	-	TGTGCCAGCAGCTCTACAGGGGCAGGGGAGACCCAGTACTTC	CASSSTGAGETQYF
-	TRBJ2-5	TRBV30	-	TGTGCCTGGAGTGTACAGGGTTTGGCGACCCAGTACTTC	CAWSVQGLATQYF
-	TRBJ2-2	TRBV15	-	TGTGCCACCAGCAGAGTGGTTGTAGGGGCCGGGGAGCTGTTTTTT	CATSRVVVGAGELFF
TRBD1	TRBJ1-2	TRBV7-2	-	TGTGCCAGCAGCAGGCTAGGACAGGGGATTTGGGGCTACACCTTC	CASSRLGQGIWGYTF
-	TRBJ1-1	TRBV3-1/TRBV3-2	-	TGTGCCAGCAGCCAAAGATCGGTGAACACTGAAGCTTTCTTT	CASSQRSVNTEAFF
-	TRBJ2-3	TRBV7-8	-	TGTGCCAGCAGCCCCGACACCGGGACTGGAATAGATACGCAGTATTTT	CASSPDTGTGIDTQYF
TRBD2	TRBJ2-3	TRBV19	-	TGTGCCAGTAGTGCGGGACCCCCGGGGGGGCGCGATACGCAGTATTTT	CASSAGPPGGRDTQYF
-	TRBJ1-2	TRBV19	-	TGTGCCAGTAAGGAGGAACAGAGAGACTATGGCTACACCTTC	CASKEEQRDYGYTF
-	TRBJ2-7	TRBV6-5	-	TGTGCCAGCAGTTACTCCCGTGCTCAGGCCGAGCAGTACTTC	CASSYSRAQAEQYF
-	TRBJ2-3	TRBV9	-	TGTGCCAGCAGCTCAGGGGCCGGCTATTCCACAGATACGCAGTATTTT	CASSSGAGYSTDTQYF
TRBD1	TRBJ1-2	TRBV7-2	-	TGTGCCAGCAGCCTGACAGGGGCTAACTATGGCTACACCTTC	CASSLTGANYGYTF
TRBD2	TRBJ2-1	TRBV24-1	-	TGTGCCACCAGTGACACGGGACTAGGGGGGTTCAGTGAGCAGTTCTTC	CATSDTGLGGFSEQFF
-	TRBJ2-5	TRBV10-1	-	TGCGCCAGCAGCGTCTCTACTGGGGCAGGGGAGACCCAGTACTTC	CASSVSTGAGETQYF
-	TRBJ2-5	TRBV9	once	TGTGCCAGCAGCGTAGCCCCTAGTACGAAAGAGACCCAGTACTTC	CASSVAPSTKETQYF
-	TRBJ2-2	TRBV18	-	TGTGCCAGCTCACCGCCCCGAACAGGGTCCACCGGGGAGCTGTTTTTT	CASSPPRTGSTGELFF
TRBD1	TRBJ1-1	TRBV6-5	many	TGTGCCAGCAGTCCTACCGGGACAGGGGTCACTGAAGCTTTCTTT	CASSPTGTGVTEAFF
TRBD1	TRBJ1-5	TRBV10-1	-	TGCGCCAGCAGTGAAGGGACAGGGGGCAAAGGTAGCAATCAGCCCCAGCATTTT	CASSEGTGGKGSNQPQHF
TRBD1	TRBJ1-2	TRBV6-5	-	TGTGCCAGCAGTTACAACGGACAGGTTTCCAACTATGGCTACACCTTC	CASSYNGQVSNYGYTF
-	TRBJ1-2	TRBV12-5	-	TGTGCTAGTGGACGGGATAACTATGGCTACACCTTC	CASGRDNYGYTF
-	TRBJ2-3	TRBV9	once	TGTGCCAGCAGCGGATACGGACAAGACACAGATACGCAGTATTTT	CASSGYGQDTDTQYF
-	TRBJ1-4	TRBV30	-	TGTGCCTGGAGTGGACAGGCGGGGGGAAAACTGTTTTTT	CAWSGQAGGKLFF
TRBD1	TRBJ1-2	TRBV2	once	TGTGCCAGCAGTGTCACCCCAGGGGGCGAAAGTGGCTACACCTTC	CASSVTPGGESGYTF
-	TRBJ1-1	TRBV5-1	-	TGCGCCAGCAGCTTGGTGAGGGGGAATACTGAAGCTTTCTTT	CASSLVRGNTEAFF
-	TRBJ1-3	TRBV19	-	TGTGCCAGTCACAGGGATGCCTCTGGAAACACCATATATTTT	CASHRDASGNTIYF
-	TRBJ1-6	TRBV14	-	TGTGCCAGCAGTACAGGGCATTCACCCCTCCACTTT	CASSTGHSPLHF
TRBD2	TRBJ2-1	TRBV11-2	-	TGTGCCAGCAGCTTACCTCCGGGACTAGCGGACCACAATGAGCAGTTCTTC	CASSLPPGLADHNEQFF
-	TRBJ1-2	TRBV3-1/TRBV3-2	-	TGTGCCAGCAGCCAAATCACTAACTATGGCTACACCTTC	CASSQITNYGYTF
-	TRBJ2-6	TRBV4-1	-	TGCGCCAGCAGCCAAGATCCAGGGGGAGGAGGGGCCAACGTCCTGACTTTC	CASSQDPGGGGANVLTF